This is a list of T cell receptor beta chains from one sample in a study of blood T cell repertoires in COVID-19. Some clones are missing from TCRdb's copy, which holds only in-frame ones; the method was immunoSEQ multiplex PCR. The sample includes 95,000 to 100,000 clones, about 85% of them seen just once. The sample consisted of peripheral blood. These receptors were collected from a woman in her seventies with active or convalescent COVID-19. The CDR3 runs from the conserved cysteine through the conserved F or W.

CATLPGGINGYTF TRBV6-6
CATSRTSGFGNEQFF TRBV24-1
CAISESSQGSVYTF TRBV10-3
CAWRPVHNEQFF TRBV30
CATSDSTDYWNQPQHF TRBV24-1
CASSLGDRAVYGYTF TRBV28
CASRPDSGGNQPQHF TRBV28
CASGTGNRGGYTF TRBV19
CASSGTGVLSSYEQYF TRBV5-4
CASSHTKRTGWYGYTF TRBV3-1/TRBV3-2
CASSPGSTYEQYF TRBV10-1
CASSQQGNEQYF TRBV18
CASTLEQGYDKPQHF TRBV6-5
CASSPHNRDSYGYTF TRBV7-8